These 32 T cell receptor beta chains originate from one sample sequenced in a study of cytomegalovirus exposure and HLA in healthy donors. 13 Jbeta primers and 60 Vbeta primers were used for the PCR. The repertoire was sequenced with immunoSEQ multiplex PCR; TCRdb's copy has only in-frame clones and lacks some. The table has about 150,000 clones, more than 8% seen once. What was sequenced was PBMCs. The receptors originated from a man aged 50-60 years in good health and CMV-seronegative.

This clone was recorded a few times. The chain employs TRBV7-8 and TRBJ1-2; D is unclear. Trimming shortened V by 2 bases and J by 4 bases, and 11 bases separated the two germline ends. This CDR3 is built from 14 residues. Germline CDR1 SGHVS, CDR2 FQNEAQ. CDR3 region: CASSLRRVTYGYTF. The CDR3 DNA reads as TGTGCCAGCAGCTTACGACGGGTGACCTATGGCTACACCTTC.

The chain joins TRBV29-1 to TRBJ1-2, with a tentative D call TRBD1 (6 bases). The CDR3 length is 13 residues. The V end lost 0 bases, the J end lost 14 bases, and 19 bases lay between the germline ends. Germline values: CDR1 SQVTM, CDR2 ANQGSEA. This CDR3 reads CSVEDLVGTGRTF. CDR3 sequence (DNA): TGCAGCGTTGAAGATCTAGTTGGAACAGGGAGAACCTTC.

In nucleotides, the CDR3 is TGTGCCAGCAGTTACTCGAGCCCTGAGGGCTACACCTTC. Translating gives CASSYSSPEGYTF. The chain couples TRBV6-5 to TRBJ1-2; D not certain. Trimming left V 0 bases short and J 8 bases short, with 10 bases between. CDR3 length: 13 amino acids. Germline CDR1 is MNHEY and CDR2 is SVGAGI.

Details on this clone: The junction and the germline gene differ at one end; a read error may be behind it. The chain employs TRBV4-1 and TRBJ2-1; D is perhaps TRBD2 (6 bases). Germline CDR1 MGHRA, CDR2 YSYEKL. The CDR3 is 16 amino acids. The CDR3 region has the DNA TGCGCCAGCAGCAAAGATCGGACTACCGCCTACAATGAGCAGTTCTTC. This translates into CASSKDRTTAYNEQFF.

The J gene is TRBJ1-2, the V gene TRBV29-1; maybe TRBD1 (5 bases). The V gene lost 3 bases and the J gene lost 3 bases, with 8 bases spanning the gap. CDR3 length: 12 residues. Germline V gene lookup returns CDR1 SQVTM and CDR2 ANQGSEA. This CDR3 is CSVEGGYYGYTF. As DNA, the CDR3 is TGCAGCGTTGAGGGGGGGTACTATGGCTACACCTTC. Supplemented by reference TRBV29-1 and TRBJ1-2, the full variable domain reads SAVISQKPSRDICQRGTSLTIQCQVDSQVTMMFWYRQQPGQSLTLIATANQGSEATYESGFVIDKFPISRPNLTFSTLTVSNMSPEDSSIYLCSVEGGYYGYTFGSGTRLTVV.

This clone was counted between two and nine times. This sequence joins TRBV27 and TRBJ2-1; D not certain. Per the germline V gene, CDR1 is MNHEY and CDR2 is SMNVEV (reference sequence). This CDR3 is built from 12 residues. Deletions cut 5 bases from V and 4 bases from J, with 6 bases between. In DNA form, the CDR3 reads TGTGCCAGCAGTAGAGATTACAATGAGCAGTTCTTC. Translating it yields CASSRDYNEQFF.

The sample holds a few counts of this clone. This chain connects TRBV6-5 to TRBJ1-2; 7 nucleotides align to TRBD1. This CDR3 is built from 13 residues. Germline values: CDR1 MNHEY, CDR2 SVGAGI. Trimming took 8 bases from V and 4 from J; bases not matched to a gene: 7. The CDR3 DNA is TGTGCCAGCCAAGGGGGCAGGGGCTATGGCTACACCTTC. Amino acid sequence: CASQGGRGYGYTF.

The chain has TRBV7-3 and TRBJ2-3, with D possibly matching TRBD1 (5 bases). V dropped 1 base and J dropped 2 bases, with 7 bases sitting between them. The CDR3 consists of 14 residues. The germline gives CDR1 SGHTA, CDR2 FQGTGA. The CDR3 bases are TGTGCCAGCAGCTTAAGTGGGGCCACAGATACGCAGTATTTT. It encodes CASSLSGATDTQYF.

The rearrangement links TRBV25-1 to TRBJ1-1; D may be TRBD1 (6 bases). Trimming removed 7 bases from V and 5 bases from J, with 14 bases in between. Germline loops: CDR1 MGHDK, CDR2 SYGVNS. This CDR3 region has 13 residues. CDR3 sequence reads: CASTGADRTEAFF. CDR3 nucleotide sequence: TGTGCCAGCACAGGGGCGGATAGGACTGAAGCTTTCTTT.

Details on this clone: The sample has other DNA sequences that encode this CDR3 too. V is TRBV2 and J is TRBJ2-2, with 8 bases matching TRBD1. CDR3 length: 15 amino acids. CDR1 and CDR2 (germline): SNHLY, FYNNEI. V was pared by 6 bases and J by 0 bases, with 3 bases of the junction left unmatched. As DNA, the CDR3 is TGTGCCAGCAGCTTGGACAGGGCGAACACCGGGGAGCTGTTTTTT. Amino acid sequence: CASSLDRANTGELFF.

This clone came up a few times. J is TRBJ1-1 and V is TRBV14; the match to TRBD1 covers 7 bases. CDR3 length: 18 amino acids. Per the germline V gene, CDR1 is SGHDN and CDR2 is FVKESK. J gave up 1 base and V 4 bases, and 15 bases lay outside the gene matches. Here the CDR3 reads CASSPHRRDRVRNTEAFF. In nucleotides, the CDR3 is TGTGCCAGCAGCCCCCACAGGCGAGACAGGGTGAGGAACACTGAAGCTTTCTTT. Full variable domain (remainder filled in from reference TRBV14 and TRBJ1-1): EAGVTQFPSHSVIEKGQTVTLRCDPISGHDNLYWYRRVMGKEIKFLLHFVKESKQDESGMPNNRFLAERTGGTYSTLKVQPAELEDSGVYFCASSPHRRDRVRNTEAFFGQGTRLTVV.

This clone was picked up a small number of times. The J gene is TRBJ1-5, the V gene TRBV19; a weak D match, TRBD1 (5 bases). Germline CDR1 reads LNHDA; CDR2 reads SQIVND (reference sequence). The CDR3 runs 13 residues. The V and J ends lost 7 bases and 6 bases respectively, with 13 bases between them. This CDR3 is CASTGTYGQPQHF. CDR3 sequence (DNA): TGTGCCAGTACCGGGACTTATGGTCAGCCCCAGCATTTT.

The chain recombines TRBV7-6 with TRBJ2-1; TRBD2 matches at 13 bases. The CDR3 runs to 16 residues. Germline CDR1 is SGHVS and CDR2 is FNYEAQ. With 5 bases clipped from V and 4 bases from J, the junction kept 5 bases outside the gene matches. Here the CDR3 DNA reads TGTGCCAGCAGCAGACGGACTAGCGGGGGATACAATGAGCAGTTCTTC. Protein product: CASSRRTSGGYNEQFF.

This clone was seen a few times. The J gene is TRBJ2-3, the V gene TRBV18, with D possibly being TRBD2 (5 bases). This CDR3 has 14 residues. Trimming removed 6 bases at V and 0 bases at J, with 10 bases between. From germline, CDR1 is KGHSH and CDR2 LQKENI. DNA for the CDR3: TGTGCCAGCTCCCTTGGACTGAGCACAGATACGCAGTATTTT. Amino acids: CASSLGLSTDTQYF.

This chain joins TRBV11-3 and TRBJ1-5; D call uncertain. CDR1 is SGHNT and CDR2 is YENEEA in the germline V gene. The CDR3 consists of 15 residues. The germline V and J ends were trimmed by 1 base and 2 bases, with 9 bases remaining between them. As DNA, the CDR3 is TGTGCCAGCAGCTTAGCGGCCCAGGGCAATCAGCCCCAGCATTTT. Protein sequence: CASSLAAQGNQPQHF.

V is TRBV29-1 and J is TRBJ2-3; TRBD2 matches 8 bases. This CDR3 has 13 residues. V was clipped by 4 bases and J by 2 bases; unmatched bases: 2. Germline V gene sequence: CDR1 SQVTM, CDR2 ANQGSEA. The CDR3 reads CSVVGGDTDTQYF. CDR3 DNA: TGCAGCGTTGTCGGGGGGGACACAGATACGCAGTATTTT.

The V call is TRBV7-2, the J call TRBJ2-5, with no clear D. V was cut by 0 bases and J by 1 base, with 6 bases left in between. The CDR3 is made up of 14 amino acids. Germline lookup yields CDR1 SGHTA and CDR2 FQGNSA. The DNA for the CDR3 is TGTGCCAGCAGCTTAGCTGGGCTCCAAGAGACCCAGTACTTC. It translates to CASSLAGLQETQYF.

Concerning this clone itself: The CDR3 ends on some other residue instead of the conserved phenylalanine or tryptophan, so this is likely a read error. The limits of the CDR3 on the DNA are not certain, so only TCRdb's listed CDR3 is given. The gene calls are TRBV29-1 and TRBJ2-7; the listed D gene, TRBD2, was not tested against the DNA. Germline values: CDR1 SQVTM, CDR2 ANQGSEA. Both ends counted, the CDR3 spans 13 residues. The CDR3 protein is CSVGGTVVGEKYL.

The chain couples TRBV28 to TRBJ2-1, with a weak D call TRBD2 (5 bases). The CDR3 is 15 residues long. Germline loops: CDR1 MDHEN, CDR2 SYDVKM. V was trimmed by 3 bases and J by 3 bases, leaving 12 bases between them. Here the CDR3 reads CASSFEGNSYNEQFF. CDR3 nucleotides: TGTGCCAGCAGTTTCGAGGGCAACAGCTACAATGAGCAGTTCTTC. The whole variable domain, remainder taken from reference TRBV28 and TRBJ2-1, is DVKVTQSSRYLVKRTGEKVFLECVQDMDHENMFWYRQDPGLGLRLIYFSYDVKMKEKGDIPEGYSVSREKKERFSLILESASTNQTSMYLCASSFEGNSYNEQFFGPGTRLTVL.

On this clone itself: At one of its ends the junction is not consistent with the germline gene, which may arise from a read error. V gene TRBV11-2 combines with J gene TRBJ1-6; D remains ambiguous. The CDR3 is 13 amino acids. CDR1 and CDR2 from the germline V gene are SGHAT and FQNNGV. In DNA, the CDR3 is TGTGCCAGCAGCTTCGCAATTAATTCACCCCTCCACTTC. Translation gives CASSFAINSPLHF. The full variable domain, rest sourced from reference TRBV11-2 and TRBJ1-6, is EAGVAQSPRYKIIEKRQSVAFWCNPISGHATLYWYQQILGQGPKLLIQFQNNGVVDDSQLPKDRFSAERLKGVDSTLKIQPAKLEDSAVYLCASSFAINSPLHFGNGTRLTVT.

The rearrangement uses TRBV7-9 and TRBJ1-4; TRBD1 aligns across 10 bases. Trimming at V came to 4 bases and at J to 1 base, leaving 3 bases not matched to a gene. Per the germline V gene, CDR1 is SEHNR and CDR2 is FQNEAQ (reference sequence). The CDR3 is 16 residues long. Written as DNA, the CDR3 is TGTGCCAGCAGCTCCTGGACAGGGGGAACTAATGAAAAACTGTTTTTT. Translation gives CASSSWTGGTNEKLFF.

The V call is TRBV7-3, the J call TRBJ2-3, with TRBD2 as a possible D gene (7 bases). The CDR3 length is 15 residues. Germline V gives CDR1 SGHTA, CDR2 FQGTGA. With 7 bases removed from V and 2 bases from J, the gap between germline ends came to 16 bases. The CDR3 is CASTTGGHPTDTQYF. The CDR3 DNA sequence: TGTGCCAGCACCACGGGGGGACACCCCACAGATACGCAGTATTTT.

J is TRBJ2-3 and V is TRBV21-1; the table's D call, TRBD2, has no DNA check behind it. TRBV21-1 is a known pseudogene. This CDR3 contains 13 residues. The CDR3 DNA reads TGTGCCAGCAGCACGGGGAGTCCAGATACGCAGTATTTT. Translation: CASSTGSPDTQYF.

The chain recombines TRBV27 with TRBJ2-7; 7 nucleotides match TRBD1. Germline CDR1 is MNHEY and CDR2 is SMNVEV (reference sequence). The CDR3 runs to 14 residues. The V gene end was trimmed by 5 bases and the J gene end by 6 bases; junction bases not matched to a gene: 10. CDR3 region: CASSPTGVLGEQYF. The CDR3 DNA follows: TGTGCCAGCAGTCCTACAGGGGTGTTGGGCGAGCAGTACTTC.

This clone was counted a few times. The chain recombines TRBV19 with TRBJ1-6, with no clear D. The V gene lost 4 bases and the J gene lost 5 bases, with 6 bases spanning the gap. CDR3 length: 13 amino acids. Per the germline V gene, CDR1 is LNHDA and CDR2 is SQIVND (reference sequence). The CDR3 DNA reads TGTGCCAGTAGTAACAGAGATAATTCACCCCTCCACTTT. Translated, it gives CASSNRDNSPLHF.

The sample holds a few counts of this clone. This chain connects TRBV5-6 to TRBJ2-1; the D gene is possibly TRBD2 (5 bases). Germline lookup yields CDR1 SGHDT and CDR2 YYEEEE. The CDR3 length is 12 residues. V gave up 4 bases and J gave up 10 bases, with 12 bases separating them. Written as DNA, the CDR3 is TGTGCCAGCAGCCCGGTGAGGGCAGAGCAGTTCTTC. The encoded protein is CASSPVRAEQFF.

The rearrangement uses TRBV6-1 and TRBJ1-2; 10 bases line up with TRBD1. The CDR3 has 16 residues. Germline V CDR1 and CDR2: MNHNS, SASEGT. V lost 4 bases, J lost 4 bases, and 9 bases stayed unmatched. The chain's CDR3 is CASSGSRDRGLYGYTF. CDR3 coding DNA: TGTGCCAGCAGTGGGTCCCGGGACAGGGGCCTCTATGGCTACACCTTC.

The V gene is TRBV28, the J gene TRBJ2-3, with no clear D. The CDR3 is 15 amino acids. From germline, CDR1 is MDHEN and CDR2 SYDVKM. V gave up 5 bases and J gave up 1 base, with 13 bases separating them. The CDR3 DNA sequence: TGTGCCAGCAGTATCCCGAACAGCCGCACAGATACGCAGTATTTT. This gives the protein CASSIPNSRTDTQYF.

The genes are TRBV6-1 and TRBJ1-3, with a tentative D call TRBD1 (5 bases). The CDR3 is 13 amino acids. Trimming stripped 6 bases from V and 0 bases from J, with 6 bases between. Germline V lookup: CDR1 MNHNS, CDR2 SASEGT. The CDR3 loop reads CASRGLSGNTIYF. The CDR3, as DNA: TGTGCCAGCAGGGGACTCTCTGGAAACACCATATATTTT.

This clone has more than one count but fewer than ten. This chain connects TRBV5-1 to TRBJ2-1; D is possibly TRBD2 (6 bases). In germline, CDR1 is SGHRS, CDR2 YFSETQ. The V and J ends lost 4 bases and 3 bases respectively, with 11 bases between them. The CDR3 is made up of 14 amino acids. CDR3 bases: TGCGCCAGCAGCCGACCGGGACTCTACAATGAGCAGTTCTTC. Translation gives CASSRPGLYNEQFF.

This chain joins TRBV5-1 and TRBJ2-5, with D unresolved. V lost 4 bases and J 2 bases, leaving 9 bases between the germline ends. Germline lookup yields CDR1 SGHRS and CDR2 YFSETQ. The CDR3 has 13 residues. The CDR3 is CASSLQVQETQYF. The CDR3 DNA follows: TGCGCCAGCAGCCTCCAGGTTCAAGAGACCCAGTACTTC.

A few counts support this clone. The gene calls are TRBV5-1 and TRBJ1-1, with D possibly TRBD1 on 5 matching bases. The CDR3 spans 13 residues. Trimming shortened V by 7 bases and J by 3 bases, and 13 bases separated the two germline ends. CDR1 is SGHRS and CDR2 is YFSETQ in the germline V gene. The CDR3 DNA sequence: TGCGCCAGCCGAATAGACAGTTACACTGAAGCTTTCTTT. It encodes CASRIDSYTEAFF. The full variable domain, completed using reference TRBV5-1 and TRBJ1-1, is KAGVTQTPRYLIKTRGQQVTLSCSPISGHRSVSWYQQTPGQGLQFLFEYFSETQRNKGNFPGRFSGRQFSNSRSEMNVSTLELGDSALYLCASRIDSYTEAFFGQGTRLTVV.